This T cell receptor beta chain was found in a study of Graves' ophthalmopathy and Graves' hyperthyroidism. Stable hyperthyroidism denotes an absence of ophthalmopathy throughout 18 months of follow-up. Ages of hyperthyroidism patients ran from 18 to 65, and their diagnoses were new, under 2 months' duration. The PBMCs were taken from approximately 9.7 ml of fresh peripheral blood. Study observations and caveats: Clonotypes were expanded in thyroid at above 0.001 frequency, and most also appeared in blood.

This clonotype was recorded at least ten times. Its specificity is unknown. Trimming removed 5 bases from V and 2 bases from J; junction bases left unmatched: 8. CDR1 and CDR2 from the germline V gene are PRHDT and FYEKMQ (reference sequence). The CDR3 spans 15 residues. Amplified material comprised TCR beta CDR3 regions derived from RNA transcripts. A first-round RT-PCR used HTBI primers, followed by a second-round multiplex PCR. TCRdb independently ran MiXCR on the multiplex PCR reads; one entry per CDR3 protein. The sample includes about 620,000 distinct CDR3 sequences, 22% seen only once; the top ten take approximately 7.7%.

Material: peripheral blood. The sequence came from a woman aged 18 to 35 with stable Graves' hyperthyroidism. Some clones in this sample may be carry-over from other donors' samples. This rearrangement joins TRBV13 to TRBJ1-2; 7 positions agree with TRBD1. This CDR3 is CASSPDRALNYGYTF. CDR3 nucleotides: TGTGCCAGCAGCCCTGACAGGGCCTTAAACTATGGCTACACCTTC. The whole variable domain, filled in from reference TRBV13 and TRBJ1-2, reads AAGVIQSPRHLIKEKRETATLKCYPIPRHDTVYWYQQGPGQDPQFLISFYEKMQSDKGSIPDRFSAQQFSDYHSELNMSSLELGDSALYFCASSPDRALNYGYTFGSGTRLTVV.